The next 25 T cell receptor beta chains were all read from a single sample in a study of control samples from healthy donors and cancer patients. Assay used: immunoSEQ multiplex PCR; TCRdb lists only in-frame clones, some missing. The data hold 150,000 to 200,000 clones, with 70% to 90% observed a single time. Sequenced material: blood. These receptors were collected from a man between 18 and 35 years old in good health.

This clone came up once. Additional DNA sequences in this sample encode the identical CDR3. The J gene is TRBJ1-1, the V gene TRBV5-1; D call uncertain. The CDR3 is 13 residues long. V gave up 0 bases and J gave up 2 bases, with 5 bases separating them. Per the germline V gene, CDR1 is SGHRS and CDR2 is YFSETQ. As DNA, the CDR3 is TGCGCCAGCAGCTTGGTTCGTAACACTGAAGCTTTCTTT. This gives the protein CASSLVRNTEAFF.

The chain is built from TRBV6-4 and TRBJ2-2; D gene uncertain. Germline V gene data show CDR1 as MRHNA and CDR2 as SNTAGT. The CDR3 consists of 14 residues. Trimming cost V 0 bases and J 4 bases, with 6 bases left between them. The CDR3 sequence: CASSDSFSTGELFF. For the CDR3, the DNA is TGTGCCAGCAGTGACTCGTTCTCCACCGGGGAGCTGTTTTTT.

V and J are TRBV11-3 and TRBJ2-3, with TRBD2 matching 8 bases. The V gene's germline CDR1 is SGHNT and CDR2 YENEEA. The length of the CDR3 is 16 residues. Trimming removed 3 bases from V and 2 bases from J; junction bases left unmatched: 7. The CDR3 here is CASSFSAGGATDTQYF. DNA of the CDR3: TGTGCCAGCAGCTTCAGTGCCGGGGGGGCCACAGATACGCAGTATTTT.

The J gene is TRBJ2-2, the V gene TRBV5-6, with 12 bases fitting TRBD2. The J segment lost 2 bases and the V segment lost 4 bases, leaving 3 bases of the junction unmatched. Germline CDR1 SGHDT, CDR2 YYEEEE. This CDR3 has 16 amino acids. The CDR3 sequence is CASSLTSGGNTGELFF. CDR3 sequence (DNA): TGTGCCAGCAGCCTGACTAGCGGGGGAAACACCGGGGAGCTGTTTTTT.

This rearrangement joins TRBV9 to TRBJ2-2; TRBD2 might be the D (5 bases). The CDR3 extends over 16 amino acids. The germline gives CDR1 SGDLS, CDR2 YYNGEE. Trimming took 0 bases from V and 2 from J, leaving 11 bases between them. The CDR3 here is CASSVELVRNTGELFF. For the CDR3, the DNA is TGTGCCAGCAGCGTAGAACTAGTCCGTAACACCGGGGAGCTGTTTTTT.

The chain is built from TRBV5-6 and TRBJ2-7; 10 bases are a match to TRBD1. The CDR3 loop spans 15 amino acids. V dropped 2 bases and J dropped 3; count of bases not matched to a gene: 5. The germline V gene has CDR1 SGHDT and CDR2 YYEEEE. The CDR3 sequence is CASSFGTGDFYEQYF. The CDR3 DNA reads TGTGCCAGCAGCTTCGGGACAGGGGATTTCTACGAGCAGTACTTC.

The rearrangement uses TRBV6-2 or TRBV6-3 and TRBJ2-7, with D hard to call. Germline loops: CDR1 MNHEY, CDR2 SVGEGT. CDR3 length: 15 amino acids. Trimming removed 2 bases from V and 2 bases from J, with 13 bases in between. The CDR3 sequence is CASSYTIRKPYEQYF. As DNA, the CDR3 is TGTGCCAGCAGTTACACGATAAGGAAGCCCTACGAGCAGTACTTC.

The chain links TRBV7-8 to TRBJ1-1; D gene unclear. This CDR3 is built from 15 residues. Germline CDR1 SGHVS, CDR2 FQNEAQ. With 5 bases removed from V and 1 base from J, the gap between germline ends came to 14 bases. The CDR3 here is CASSPHRVGNTEAFF. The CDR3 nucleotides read TGTGCCAGCAGCCCTCATAGGGTCGGGAACACTGAAGCTTTCTTT.

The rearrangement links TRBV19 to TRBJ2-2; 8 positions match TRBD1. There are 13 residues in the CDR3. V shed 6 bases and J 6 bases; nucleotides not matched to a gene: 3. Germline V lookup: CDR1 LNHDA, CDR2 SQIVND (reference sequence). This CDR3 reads CASRQGASGELFF. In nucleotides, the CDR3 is TGTGCCAGTAGGCAGGGGGCATCCGGGGAGCTGTTTTTT.

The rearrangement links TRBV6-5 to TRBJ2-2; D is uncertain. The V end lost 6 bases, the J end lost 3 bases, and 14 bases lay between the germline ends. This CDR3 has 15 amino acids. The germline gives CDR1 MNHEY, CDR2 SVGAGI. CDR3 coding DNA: TGTGCCAGCAGCCCAACCGGAATTGACACCGGGGAGCTGTTTTTT. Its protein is CASSPTGIDTGELFF.

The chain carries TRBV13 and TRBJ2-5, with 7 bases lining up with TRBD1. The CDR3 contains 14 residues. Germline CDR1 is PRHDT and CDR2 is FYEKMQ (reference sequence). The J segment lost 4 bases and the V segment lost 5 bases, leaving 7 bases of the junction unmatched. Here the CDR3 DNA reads TGTGCCAGCAGCGGCTCTCCAGGGGGAGAGACCCAGTACTTC. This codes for CASSGSPGGETQYF.

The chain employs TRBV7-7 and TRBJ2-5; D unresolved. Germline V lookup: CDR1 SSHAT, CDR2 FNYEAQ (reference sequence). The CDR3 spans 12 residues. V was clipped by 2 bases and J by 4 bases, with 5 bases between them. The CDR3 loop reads CASSLWGETQYF. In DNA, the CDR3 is TGTGCCAGCAGCTTATGGGGAGAGACCCAGTACTTC.

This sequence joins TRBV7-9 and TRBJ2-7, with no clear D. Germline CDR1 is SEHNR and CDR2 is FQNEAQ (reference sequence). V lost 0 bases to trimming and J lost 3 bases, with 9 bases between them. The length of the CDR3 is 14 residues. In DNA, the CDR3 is TGTGCCAGCAGCTTAGCCCCTGGGAACTACGAGCAGTACTTC. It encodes CASSLAPGNYEQYF.

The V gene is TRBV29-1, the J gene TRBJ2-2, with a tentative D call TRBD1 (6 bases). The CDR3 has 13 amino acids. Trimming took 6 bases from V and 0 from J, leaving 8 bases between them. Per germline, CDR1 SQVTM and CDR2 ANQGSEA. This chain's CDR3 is CSVGAANTGELFF. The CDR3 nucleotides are TGCAGCGTGGGGGCAGCGAACACCGGGGAGCTGTTTTTT.

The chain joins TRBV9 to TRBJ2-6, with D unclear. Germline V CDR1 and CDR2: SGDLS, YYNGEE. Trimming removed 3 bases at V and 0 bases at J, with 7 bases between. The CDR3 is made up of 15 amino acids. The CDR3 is CASSAATSGANVLTF. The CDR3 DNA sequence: TGTGCCAGCAGCGCCGCGACCTCTGGGGCCAACGTCCTGACTTTC.

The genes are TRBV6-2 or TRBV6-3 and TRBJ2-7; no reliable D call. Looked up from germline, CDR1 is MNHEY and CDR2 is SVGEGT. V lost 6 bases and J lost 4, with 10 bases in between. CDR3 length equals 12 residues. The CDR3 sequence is CASSPFAYEQYF. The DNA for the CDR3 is TGTGCCAGCAGCCCTTTCGCTTACGAGCAGTACTTC.

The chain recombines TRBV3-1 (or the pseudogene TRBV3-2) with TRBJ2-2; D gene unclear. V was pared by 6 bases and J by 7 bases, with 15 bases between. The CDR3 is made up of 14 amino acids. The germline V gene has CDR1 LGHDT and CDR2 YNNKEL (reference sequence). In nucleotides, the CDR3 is TGTGCCAGCAGTCCCTCGCCCCTATACGGGGAGCTGTTTTTT. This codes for CASSPSPLYGELFF.

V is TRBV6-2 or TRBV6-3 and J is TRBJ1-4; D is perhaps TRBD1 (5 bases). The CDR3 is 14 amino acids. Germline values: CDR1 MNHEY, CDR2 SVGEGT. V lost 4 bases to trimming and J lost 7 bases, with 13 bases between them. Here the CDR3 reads CASSSGTAGEKLFF. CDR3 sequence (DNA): TGTGCCAGCAGTTCCGGGACCGCGGGTGAAAAACTGTTTTTT.

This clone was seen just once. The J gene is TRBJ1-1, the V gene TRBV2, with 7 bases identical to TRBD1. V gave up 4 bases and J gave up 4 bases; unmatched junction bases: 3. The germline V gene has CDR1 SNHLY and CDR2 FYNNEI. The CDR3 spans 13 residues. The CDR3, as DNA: TGTGCCAGCAGTGGACAGGGAGGCACTGAAGCTTTCTTT. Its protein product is CASSGQGGTEAFF.

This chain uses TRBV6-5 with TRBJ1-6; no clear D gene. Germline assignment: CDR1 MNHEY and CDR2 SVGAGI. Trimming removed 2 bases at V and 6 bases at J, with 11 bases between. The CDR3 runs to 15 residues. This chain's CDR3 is CASSYRSTTNSPLHF. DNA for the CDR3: TGTGCCAGCAGTTACAGGTCAACCACTAATTCACCCCTCCACTTT.

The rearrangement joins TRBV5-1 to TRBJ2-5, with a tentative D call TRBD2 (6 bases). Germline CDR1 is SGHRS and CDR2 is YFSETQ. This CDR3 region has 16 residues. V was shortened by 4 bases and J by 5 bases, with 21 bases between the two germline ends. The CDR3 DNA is TGCGCCAGCAGCCCCCCTCTAGCGCAAGGATTTGAGACCCAGTACTTC. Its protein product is CASSPPLAQGFETQYF.

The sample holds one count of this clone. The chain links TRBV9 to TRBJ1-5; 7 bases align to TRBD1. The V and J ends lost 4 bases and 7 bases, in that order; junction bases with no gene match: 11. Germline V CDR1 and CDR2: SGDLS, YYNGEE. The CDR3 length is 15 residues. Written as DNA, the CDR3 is TGTGCCAGCAGCCCAAATACAGGGGTCGGACAGCCCCAGCATTTT. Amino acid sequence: CASSPNTGVGQPQHF.

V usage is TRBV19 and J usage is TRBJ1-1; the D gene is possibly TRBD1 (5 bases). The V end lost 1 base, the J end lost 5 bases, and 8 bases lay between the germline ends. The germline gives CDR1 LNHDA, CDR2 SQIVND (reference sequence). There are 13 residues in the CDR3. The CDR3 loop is CASSIVGTTEAFF. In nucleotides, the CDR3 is TGTGCCAGTAGTATAGTGGGGACGACTGAAGCTTTCTTT.

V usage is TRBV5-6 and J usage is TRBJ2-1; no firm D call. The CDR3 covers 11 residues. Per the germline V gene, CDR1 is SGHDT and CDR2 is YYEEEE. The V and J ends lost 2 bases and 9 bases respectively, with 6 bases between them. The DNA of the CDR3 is TGTGCCAGCAGCTTATATGGTGAGCAGTTCTTC. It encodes CASSLYGEQFF.

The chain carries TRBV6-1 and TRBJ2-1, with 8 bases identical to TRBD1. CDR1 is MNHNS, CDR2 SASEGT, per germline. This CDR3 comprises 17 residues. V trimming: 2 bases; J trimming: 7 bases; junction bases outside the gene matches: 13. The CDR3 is CASSEPSRRQGSNEQFF. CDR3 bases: TGTGCCAGCAGTGAACCTTCTCGAAGACAGGGGAGTAATGAGCAGTTCTTC.